This TCR beta chain was profiled in a study of vaccination and CD4 T cells after COVID-19 (dated by TCRdb to between 2020 and 2023). Background on the whole study: The convalescent cohort comprised six males and four females, including two Hispanic individuals, seven Caucasians, two Asians and one multiracial person. Participants got two doses of the Pfizer-BioNTech BNT162b2 vaccine (n=8) or two doses of the Moderna mRNA-1273 vaccine (n=2). Post-COVID blood samples from convalescent patients were collected a median of 101 days after diagnosis, with a range of roughly 35 to 161 days. The time from the second vaccine dose to post-vaccine blood sampling had a median of approximately 72 days and ranged from about 12 to 241 days. Culture stimuli were overlapping spike peptide pools from SARS-CoV-2 and from the common cold coronaviruses HCoV-NL63, HCoV-OC43 and HCoV-229E. Control cultures used a CEFX viral epitope pool as positive control, an HIV-1 Nef peptide pool as negative control, or no peptide. In approximately eleven COVID-19 convalescent patients and 4 infection-naive healthy vaccine recipients, the spike-specific CD4+ TCR repertoire before mRNA vaccination was compared with the repertoire after mRNA vaccination. Memory CD4+ T cell crossreactivity between SARS-CoV-2 and common cold coronavirus spike proteins was assessed at the TCR clonotype level in an earlier paper using these donors.

Concerning this clonotype itself: No antigen is known for it. Base qualities are not at hand, and no much larger clone is one base apart.

Libraries were prepared through PCR. TCR sequencing of DNA from cultured CD4+ T cells used the Oncomine TCR Beta short-read assay at the Johns Hopkins FTIC core. The QIAamp micro DNA kit was used to extract genomic DNA from the cultured CD4+ T cells. Oncomine TCR Beta libraries from cultured CD4+ T cells were pooled with unique dual indexes and sequenced on an Illumina iSeq 100. As for the authors' bioinformatics: Non-productive sequences were removed, and CDR3s that did not start with C, did not end with F or W, or were shorter than 7 amino acids were discarded. The MANAFEST web application was used to identify antigen-specific clonotypes by comparing peptide-stimulated wells against reference wells and other culture wells. Positive clones required FDR below 0.05, an odds ratio above 5, and productive frequency above 0.1% in at least two of three replicate wells. Clonotypes that were significantly expanded in both SARS-CoV-2 spike wells and at least one common cold coronavirus spike condition were defined as cross-reactive. Similarity between CDR3 sequences was evaluated in R version 3.6.1 using Levenshtein distances (stringdist) and unrooted phylogenetic trees (ape). TCRdb cleaned the public reads at Q25 with fastp, built clones with MiXCR and kept in-frame beta chains. Rows are combined by CDR3 protein, so each entry shows the most common genes and DNA. None of the V and J calls come from the authors' own analysis; TCRdb made them. This sample is represented by some 9,700 distinct CDR3 sequences; approximately 60% of them were singletons. Together, the top ten hold roughly 23% of the sample.

The treatment or condition label, read with the paper, signifies: roughly 11-day PBMC culture with coronavirus spike peptide pools or control peptides (ViraFEST assay). CD4+ T cells from unexposed donors were collected before the COVID-19 pandemic (2011-2018). The study used the ViraFEST assay, which expanded antigen-specific T cells with peptide pools and then identified expanded clonotypes by TCR sequencing. Each well held approximately 2 million PBMCs cultured in IMDM containing approximately 5% human AB serum and 9 to 10 IU/ml IL-2, with about 9.1 ug/ml peptide pools added. On days 3 and 7, half of the culture medium was replaced with fresh IL-2-containing medium. After approximately 10 days of culture, CD4+ T cells were isolated by negative selection using the EasySep CD4+ T cell isolation kit. As cell numbers permitted, CD4+ T cells from unexposed donors were tested for reactivity to SARS-CoV-2 S and N and to four common cold coronavirus spike pools. Ficoll-Paque Plus gradient centrifugation was used to isolate PBMCs from whole blood, and the isolated PBMCs were then either used fresh or cryopreserved at -140C. Culture conditions were generally each tested in triplicate wells. Leukapheresis product for the unexposed donors was purchased commercially.

Taken from the germline V gene, the CDR1 and CDR2 loops are SNHLY and FYNNEI. Including cysteine and phenylalanine, the CDR3 has 12 amino acids. Kept here is only the CDR3 DNA, which spans 36 bases and is read in frame from base 1. V and J lose 8 bases and 3 bases, and a span of 11 bases separates them. The investigation overall reported the following: The median number of SARS-CoV-2-reactive clonotypes rose from roughly 20 after infection to roughly 38 after vaccination, but the change was not significant. Of the vaccine-specific clones in convalescent patients, 304 of 307, or nearly all, reacted only to SARS-CoV-2 spike and did not cross-react with common cold coronaviruses. Only a relatively small number of convalescent patients were included in the study, and early timepoints following natural infection were not analyzed. Among the post-vaccine SARS-CoV-2-reactive clones in convalescent patients, a median around 90% showed up only after vaccination, which suggests vaccine-specific priming.

The receptor comes from a human donor in good health. The sequence joins TRBV2 to TRBJ2-7; TRBD2 is possibly the D segment (5 matching bases). Sequenced material: CD4+ T cells from blood, cultured in vitro. The DNA reads as follows: TGTGCCAGCTCCGCGGGTTTCTACGAGCAGTACTTC. Its translation is CASSAGFYEQYF.